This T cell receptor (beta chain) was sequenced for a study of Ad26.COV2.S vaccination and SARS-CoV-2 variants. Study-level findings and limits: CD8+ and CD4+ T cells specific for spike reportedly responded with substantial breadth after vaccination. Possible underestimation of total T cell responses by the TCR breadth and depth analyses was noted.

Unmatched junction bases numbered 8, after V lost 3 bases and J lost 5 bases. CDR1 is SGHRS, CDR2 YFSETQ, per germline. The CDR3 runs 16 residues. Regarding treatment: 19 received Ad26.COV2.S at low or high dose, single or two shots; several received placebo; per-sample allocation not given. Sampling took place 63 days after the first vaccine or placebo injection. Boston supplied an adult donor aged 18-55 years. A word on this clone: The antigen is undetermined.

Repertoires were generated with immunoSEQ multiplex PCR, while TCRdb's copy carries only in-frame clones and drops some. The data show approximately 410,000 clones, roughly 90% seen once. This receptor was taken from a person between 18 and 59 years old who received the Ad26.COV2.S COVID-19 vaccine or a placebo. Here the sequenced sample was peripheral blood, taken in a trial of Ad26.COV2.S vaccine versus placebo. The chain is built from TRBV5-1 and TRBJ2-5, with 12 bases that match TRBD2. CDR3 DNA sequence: TGCGCCAGCAGCTACTCTAGCGGGGGGGCTCAGGAGACCCAGTACTTC. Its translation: CASSYSSGGAQETQYF.